Listed here are 8 T cell receptor beta chains from one sample, sequenced in a study of human T cells and chemical hapten exposure (dated by TCRdb to about 2021). The time point label here, explained by the study, means: pre-sensitization, week 0. What the treatment or condition label conveys for this sample: therapeutic diphenylcyclopropenone sensitization with weekly scalp DPC. The library was produced with RACE. The run used a NextSeq 500. TCRdb reprocessing: public reads trimmed at Q25 with fastp, clones called with MiXCR, in-frame beta chains kept. A single entry per CDR3 protein holds the most common genes and DNA from its merged rows. The sample contains about 89,000 distinct CDR3 sequences, approximately 11% of them found a single time. Of the sample, 3.1% falls within the top ten clones. This material consisted of whole blood, taken in connection with sensitization to the hapten diphenylcyclopropenone (DPC). The receptors stem from a woman in her fifties or sixties with alopecia areata. Some clones in this sample may be carry-over from other donors' samples.

This clonotype was seen at least ten times. The rearrangement joins TRBV6-2 or TRBV6-3 to TRBJ2-2; no reliable D call. The CDR3 sequence is 15 residues long. Trimming removed 0 bases from V and 5 bases from J, with 10 bases in between. Germline CDR1 is MNHEY and CDR2 is SVGEGT. This CDR3 reads CASSYSSQGTGELFF. In DNA form, the CDR3 reads TGTGCCAGCAGTTACTCCTCGCAAGGGACCGGGGAGCTGTTTTTT.

This clonotype was counted only a few times. The rearrangement links TRBV29-1 to TRBJ2-2; D is tentatively TRBD1 or TRBD2 (5 bases each). This CDR3 spans 12 amino acids. V was clipped by 7 bases and J by 2 bases, with 8 bases between them. Germline-derived CDR1 and CDR2 are SQVTM and ANQGSEA. The CDR3 region has the DNA TGCAGCGGGGGACCTAACACCGGGGAGCTGTTTTTT. Translation gives CSGGPNTGELFF.

Concerning this clonotype itself: This may arise from a read error, as a much more abundant clone is one base away. The V call is TRBV18, the J call TRBJ2-7; TRBD1 matches 10 bases. V trimming: 4 bases; J trimming: 3 bases; junction bases outside the gene matches: 6. Germline values: CDR1 KGHSH, CDR2 LQKENI. This CDR3 has 15 residues. CDR3 sequence (DNA): TGTGCCAGCTCACTCCTCTGGGACAGGGGCTACGAGCAGTACTTC. As protein: CASSLLWDRGYEQYF.

This clonotype appeared many times. The chain uses TRBV7-2 and TRBJ1-1; D unclear. Trimming shortened V by 5 bases and J by 4 bases, and 14 bases separated the two germline ends. In germline, CDR1 is SGHTA, CDR2 FQGNSA. This CDR3 spans 14 amino acids. CDR3 DNA sequence: TGTGCCAGCAGCACACAGAGAACGGGCACTGAAGCTTTCTTT. It codes for CASSTQRTGTEAFF. Full variable domain (missing parts from reference TRBV7-2 and TRBJ1-1): GAGVSQSPSNKVTEKGKDVELRCDPISGHTALYWYRQSLGQGLEFLIYFQGNSAPDKSGLPSDRFSAERTGGSVSTLTIQRTQQEDSAVYLCASSTQRTGTEAFFGQGTRLTVV.

This clonotype appeared many times. The genes are TRBV4-1 and TRBJ2-7; D tentatively fits TRBD1 or TRBD2 (5 bases each). Trimming shortened V by 0 bases and J by 2 bases, and 14 bases separated the two germline ends. The CDR3 has 16 residues. Germline V gene sequence: CDR1 MGHRA, CDR2 YSYEKL. For the CDR3, the DNA is TGCGCCAGCAGCCAAGATCGAGGGGTTCTAGCCTACGAGCAGTACTTC. This gives the protein CASSQDRGVLAYEQYF.

This clonotype was detected a few times. The rearrangement links TRBV6-5 to TRBJ1-2; 7 bases line up with TRBD1. Germline trimming cut 0 bases from V and 7 bases from J; bases unmatched to any gene: 5. Germline V gives CDR1 MNHEY, CDR2 SVGAGI. There are 14 residues in the CDR3. The CDR3 spells CASSYSSGGSGYTF. The CDR3 nucleotides read TGTGCCAGCAGTTACTCCTCAGGGGGTAGTGGCTACACCTTC.

This clonotype has a handful of counts. This chain joins TRBV5-1 and TRBJ1-1, with D uncertain. The germline V gene has CDR1 SGHRS and CDR2 YFSETQ. With 1 base removed from V and 5 bases from J, the gap between germline ends came to 12 bases. The CDR3 is 14 residues long. The DNA of the CDR3 is TGCGCCAGCAGCTTGATGGGTCGAGAAACTGAAGCTTTCTTT. Protein product: CASSLMGRETEAFF.

In this sample, this clonotype turned up many times. The CDR3 protein is CACGGGITDTQYF. The CDR3 DNA reads as TGTGCCTGCGGCGGGGGGATCACAGATACGCAGTATTTT. V is TRBV27 and J is TRBJ2-3; TRBD2 matches at 8 bases. J gave up 2 bases and V 11 bases, and 6 bases lay outside the gene matches. Germline CDR1 MNHEY, CDR2 SMNVEV (reference sequence). The CDR3 loop spans 13 amino acids.